This T cell receptor (beta chain) was sequenced during a study of Graves' ophthalmopathy and Graves' hyperthyroidism. Amplification targeted the TCR beta CDR3 regions, with RNA transcripts as the source material. HTBI primers served in a first-round RT-PCR, which a second-round multiplex PCR followed. TCRdb analysed the multiplex PCR reads with MiXCR anew, one entry per CDR3 protein. The table records hundreds of thousands of distinct CDR3 sequences, about 38% of them present only once. Other autoimmune disease, uncontrolled infection, pregnancy and lactation led to exclusion. Serum thyroxine and TRAb, along with clinical symptoms, thyroid ultrasound and orbital computed tomography, were what diagnosis relied on. Study conclusions and caveats: A 13-signature model separated ophthalmopathy from stable hyperthyroidism, reaching roughly 85% sensitivity and around 79% specificity cross-validated. Most thyroid-expanded clonotypes exceeding 0.001 frequency were also found in blood.

The V and J ends lost 0 bases and 4 bases respectively, with 10 bases between them. CDR3 length: 15 amino acids. Germline V gene sequence: CDR1 LGHDT, CDR2 YNNKEL (reference sequence). To note about this clonotype: What it binds is unknown.

This chain connects TRBV3-1 to TRBJ1-3, with D hard to call. Sequencing was performed on peripheral blood. The receptor comes from an adult man with Graves' ophthalmopathy. Here the CDR3 DNA reads TGTGCCAGCAGCCAAGACGCGGCAGGCGGAAACACCATATATTTT. Amino acid sequence: CASSQDAAGGNTIYF.